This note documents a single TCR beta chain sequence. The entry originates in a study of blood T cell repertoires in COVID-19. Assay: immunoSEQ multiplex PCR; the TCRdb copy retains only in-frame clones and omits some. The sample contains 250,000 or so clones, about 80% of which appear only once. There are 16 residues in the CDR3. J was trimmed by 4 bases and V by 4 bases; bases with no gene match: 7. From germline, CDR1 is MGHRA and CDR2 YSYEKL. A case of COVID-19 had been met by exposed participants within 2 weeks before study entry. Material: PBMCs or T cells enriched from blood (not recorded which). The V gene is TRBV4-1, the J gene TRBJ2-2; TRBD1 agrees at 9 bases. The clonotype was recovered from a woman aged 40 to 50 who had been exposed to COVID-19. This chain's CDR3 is CASSLGQGVATGELFF. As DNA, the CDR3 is TGCGCCAGCAGCCTGGGACAGGGAGTGGCCACCGGGGAGCTGTTTTTT.